This T cell receptor (beta chain) was profiled in a study of blood T cell repertoires in COVID-19. Study information: COVID-19 samples from acute and convalescent phases originated in the United States, Italy and Spain. In each case, the material was cDNA or gDNA derived from T cells, B-cell-depleted T cells, or PBMCs.

Source study methods: Reference gene primer amplification gave nucleated cell count estimates. This table comes from immunoSEQ multiplex PCR, and its TCRdb copy is limited to in-frame clones, with some not included. That table is the source of V, J and clone size, and D and trimming were worked out from the DNA. This table holds fewer than 40,000 clones, around nine tenths found once. This clone showed up just a few times. V lost 4 bases and J lost 0; bases outside the gene matches: 9. CDR1 MDHEN and CDR2 SYDVKM come from the germline V gene. The length of the CDR3 is 17 residues. V is TRBV28 and J is TRBJ1-3, with TRBD1 matching over 7 bases. Sequenced sample: peripheral blood. The receptor was isolated from a man between 65 and 79 years old with active COVID-19. In DNA, the CDR3 is TGTGCCAGCAGTTACAGGGGTCAGACCCCCTCTGGAAACACCATATATTTT. It is translated as CASSYRGQTPSGNTIYF.